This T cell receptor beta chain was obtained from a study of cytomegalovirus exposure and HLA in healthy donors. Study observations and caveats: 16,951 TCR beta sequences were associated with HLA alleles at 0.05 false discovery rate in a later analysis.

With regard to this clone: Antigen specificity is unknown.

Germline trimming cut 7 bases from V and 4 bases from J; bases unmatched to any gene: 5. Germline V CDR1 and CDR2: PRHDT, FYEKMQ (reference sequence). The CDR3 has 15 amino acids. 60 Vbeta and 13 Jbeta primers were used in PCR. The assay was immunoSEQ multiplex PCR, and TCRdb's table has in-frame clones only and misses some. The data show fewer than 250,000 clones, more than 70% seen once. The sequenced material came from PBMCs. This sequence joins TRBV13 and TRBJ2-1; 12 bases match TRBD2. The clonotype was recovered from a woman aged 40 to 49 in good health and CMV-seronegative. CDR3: CASNSGLAGYNEQFF. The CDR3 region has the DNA TGTGCCAGCAACTCGGGACTAGCGGGTTACAATGAGCAGTTCTTC. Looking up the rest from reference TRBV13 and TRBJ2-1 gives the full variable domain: AAGVIQSPRHLIKEKRETATLKCYPIPRHDTVYWYQQGPGQDPQFLISFYEKMQSDKGSIPDRFSAQQFSDYHSELNMSSLELGDSALYFCASNSGLAGYNEQFFGPGTRLTVL.